This T cell receptor beta chain was documented in a study of beta chain features in type 1 diabetes. Overall study findings and caveats: An over-representation of cells with high TCR expression could result from cDNA sequencing.

CDR1 is LGHNA, CDR2 YNFKEQ, per germline. The germline V and J ends were trimmed by 2 bases and 7 bases, with 8 bases remaining between them. The CDR3 runs 13 residues. Since all of the isolated RNA was reverse transcribed, expressed TCRB transcripts were what got sequenced. Using immunoSEQ multiplex PCR, the repertoire was profiled, and TCRdb retains in-frame clones only, with some absent. Of 810,000 or so clones listed, roughly a sixth are singletons. With respect to this clone: Its cognate antigen is unknown.

The specimen was naive CD4+ T cells from blood. The rearrangement joins TRBV4-2 to TRBJ2-2; D not resolved. The sequence was obtained from a woman between 18 and 29 years old in good health. The CDR3: CASSQIEIGELFF. The DNA for the CDR3 is TGTGCCAGCAGCCAAATCGAAATCGGGGAGCTGTTTTTT.